This TCR beta chain was recorded in a study of blood T cells in healthy people across ages. This clonotype has at least ten counts. A read error may be the cause here, since a much bigger clone is one base away. Through a sample-barcoded 5' primer and a J-beta primer mix, a second PCR was run for roughly 7 to 12 cycles. TCRdb called the 5' RACE reads again in MiXCR, with one record for every CDR3 protein. The sample includes hundreds of thousands of distinct CDR3 sequences, 58% of them seen just once. The CDR3 contains 14 residues. Looked up from germline, CDR1 is SGHTA and CDR2 is FQGNSA. Trimming shortened V by 5 bases and J by 6 bases, and 15 bases separated the two germline ends.

Sequences were obtained from blood. The TCR comes from a man aged 25-45 years in good health. The rearrangement uses TRBV7-2 and TRBJ2-3, with no clear D. In DNA, the CDR3 is TGTGCCAGCAGCGTAGGCACAGTTGGGGATACGCAGTATTTT. Its translation: CASSVGTVGDTQYF.